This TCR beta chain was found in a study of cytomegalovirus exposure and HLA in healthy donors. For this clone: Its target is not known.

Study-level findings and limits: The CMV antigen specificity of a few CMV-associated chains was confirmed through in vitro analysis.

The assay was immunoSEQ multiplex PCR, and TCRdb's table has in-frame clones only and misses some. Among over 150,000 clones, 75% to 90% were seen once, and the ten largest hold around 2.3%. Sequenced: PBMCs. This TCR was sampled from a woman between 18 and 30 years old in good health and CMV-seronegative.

CDR3 DNA: TGTGCCAGCTCTTCGGGACAGGGAGAGACCCAGTACTTC. It codes for CASSSGQGETQYF. V gene TRBV9 combines with J gene TRBJ2-5, with 9 bases that match TRBD1. The V segment lost 7 bases and the J segment 4 bases; nucleotides outside the gene matches: 5. Germline V lookup: CDR1 SGDLS, CDR2 YYNGEE. The CDR3 runs to 13 residues.